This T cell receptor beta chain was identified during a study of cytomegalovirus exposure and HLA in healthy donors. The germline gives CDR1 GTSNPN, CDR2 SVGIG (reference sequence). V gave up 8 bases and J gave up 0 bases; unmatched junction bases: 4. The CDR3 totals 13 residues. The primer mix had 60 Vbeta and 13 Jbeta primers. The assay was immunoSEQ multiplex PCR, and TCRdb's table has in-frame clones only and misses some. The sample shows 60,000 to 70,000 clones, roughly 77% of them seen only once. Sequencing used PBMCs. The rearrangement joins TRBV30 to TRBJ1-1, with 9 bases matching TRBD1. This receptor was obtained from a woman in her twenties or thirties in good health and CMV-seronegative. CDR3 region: CAGDRAMNTEAFF. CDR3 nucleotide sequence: TGTGCCGGGGACAGGGCTATGAACACTGAAGCTTTCTTT.